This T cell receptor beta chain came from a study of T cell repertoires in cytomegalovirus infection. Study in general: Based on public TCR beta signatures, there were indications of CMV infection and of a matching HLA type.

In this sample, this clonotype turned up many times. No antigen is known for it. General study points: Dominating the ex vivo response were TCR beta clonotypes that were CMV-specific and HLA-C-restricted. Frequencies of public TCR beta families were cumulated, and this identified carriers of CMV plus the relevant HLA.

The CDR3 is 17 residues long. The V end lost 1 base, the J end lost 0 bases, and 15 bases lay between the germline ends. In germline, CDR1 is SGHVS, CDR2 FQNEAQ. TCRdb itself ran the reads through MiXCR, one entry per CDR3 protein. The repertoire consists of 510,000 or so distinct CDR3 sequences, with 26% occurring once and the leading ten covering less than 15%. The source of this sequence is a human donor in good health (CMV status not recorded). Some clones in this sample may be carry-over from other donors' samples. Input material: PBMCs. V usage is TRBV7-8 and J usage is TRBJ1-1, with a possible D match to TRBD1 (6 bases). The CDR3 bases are TGTGCCAGCAGCTTAGAGCCGGTCGGGGGCGTGAACACTGAAGCTTTCTTT. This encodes CASSLEPVGGVNTEAFF. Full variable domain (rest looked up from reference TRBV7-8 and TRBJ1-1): GAGVSQSPRYKVAKRGQDVALRCDPISGHVSLFWYQQALGQGPEFLTYFQNEAQLDKSGLPSDRFFAERPEGSVSTLKIQRTQQEDSAVYLCASSLEPVGGVNTEAFFGQGTRLTVV.